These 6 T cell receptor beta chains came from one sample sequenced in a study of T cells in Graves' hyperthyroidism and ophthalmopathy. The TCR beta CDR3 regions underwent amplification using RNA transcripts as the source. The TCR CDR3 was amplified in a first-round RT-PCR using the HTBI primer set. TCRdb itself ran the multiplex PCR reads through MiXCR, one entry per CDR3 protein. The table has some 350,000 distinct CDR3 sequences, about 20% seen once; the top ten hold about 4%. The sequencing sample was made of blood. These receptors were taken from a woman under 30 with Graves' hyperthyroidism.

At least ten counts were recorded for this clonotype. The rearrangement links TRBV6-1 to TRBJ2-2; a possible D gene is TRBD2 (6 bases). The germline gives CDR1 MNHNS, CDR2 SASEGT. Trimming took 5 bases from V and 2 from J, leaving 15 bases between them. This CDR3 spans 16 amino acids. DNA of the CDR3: TGTGCCAGCAGTCCGGTAGCGGTCACAAACACCGGGGAGCTGTTTTTT. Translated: CASSPVAVTNTGELFF.

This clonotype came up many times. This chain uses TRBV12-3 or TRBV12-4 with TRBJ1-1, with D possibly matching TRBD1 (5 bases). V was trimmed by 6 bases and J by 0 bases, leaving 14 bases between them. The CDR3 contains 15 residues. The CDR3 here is CASSPTDILNTEAFF. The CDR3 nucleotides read TGTGCCAGCAGCCCAACGGACATCCTGAACACTGAAGCTTTCTTT.

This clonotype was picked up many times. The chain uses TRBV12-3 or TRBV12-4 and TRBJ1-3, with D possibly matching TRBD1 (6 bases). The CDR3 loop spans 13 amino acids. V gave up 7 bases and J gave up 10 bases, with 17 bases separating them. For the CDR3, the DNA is TGTGCCAGCATCGGGCCGGGAAGGGGGACCATATATTTT. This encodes CASIGPGRGTIYF.

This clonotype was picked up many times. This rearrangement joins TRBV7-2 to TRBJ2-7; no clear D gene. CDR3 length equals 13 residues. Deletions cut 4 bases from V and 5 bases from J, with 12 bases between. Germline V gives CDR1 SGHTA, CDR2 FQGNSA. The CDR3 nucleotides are TGTGCCAGCAGCTACGAAAAACGGGACGAGCAGTACTTC. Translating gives CASSYEKRDEQYF.

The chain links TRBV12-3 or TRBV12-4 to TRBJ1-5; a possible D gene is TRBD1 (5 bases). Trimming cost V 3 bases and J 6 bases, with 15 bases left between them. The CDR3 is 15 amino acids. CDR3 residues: CASSLGGETGQPQHF. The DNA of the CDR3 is TGTGCCAGCAGTTTGGGGGGGGAGACCGGTCAGCCCCAGCATTTT.

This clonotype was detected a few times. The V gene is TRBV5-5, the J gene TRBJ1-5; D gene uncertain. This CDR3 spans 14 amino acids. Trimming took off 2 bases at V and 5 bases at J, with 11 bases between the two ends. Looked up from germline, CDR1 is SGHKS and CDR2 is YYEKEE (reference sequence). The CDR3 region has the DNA TGTGCCAGCAGCTTCTCCCTTCAGGATCAGCCCCAGCATTTT. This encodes CASSFSLQDQPQHF.